This is a list of T cell receptor beta chains from one sample in a study of T cell changes during pregnancy in multiple sclerosis. Clones were read by immunoSEQ multiplex PCR, and TCRdb kept only the in-frame ones, dropping some. The data hold about 70,000 clones, with roughly 94% observed a single time. The sequenced sample was peripheral blood, obtained in the third trimester of pregnancy. Receptor source: a female donor with multiple sclerosis, enrolled in a pregnancy study. Each CDR3 is given with its conserved first and last residue. Each record gives: J gene, clone size, D gene, V gene, CDR3 protein, CDR3 DNA. A D gene is named only where the DNA matches it firmly. Part of the rows lack a size; the others show once, few, many or a class for expanded clones.

>TRBJ2-3|-|TRBD2|TRBV10-3
CAISDLGLASTDTQYF
TGTGCCATCAGTGATCTGGGACTAGCCTCCACAGATACGCAGTATTTT
>TRBJ2-1|-|TRBD2|TRBV7-2
CASSRPGLAGVEQFF
TGTGCCAGCAGCAGACCGGGACTAGCGGGGGTCGAGCAGTTCTTC
>TRBJ2-4|-|-|TRBV7-3
CASSLTGGASGNIQYF
TGTGCCAGCAGCTTAACGGGCGGGGCTTCGGGAAACATTCAGTACTTC
>TRBJ1-1|-|TRBD1|TRBV7-9
CASSSRWTGKRTEAFF
TGTGCCAGCAGCTCTCGATGGACAGGGAAGAGGACTGAAGCTTTCTTT
>TRBJ1-2|once|-|TRBV5-5
CASSLTQVYGYTF
TGTGCCAGCAGCTTGACTCAGGTCTATGGCTACACCTTC
>TRBJ2-7|few|-|TRBV21-1
CASSKKKGTSGGAYEQYF
TGTGCCAGCAGCAAAAAAAAAGGGACTAGCGGGGGGGCCTACGAGCAGTACTTC
>TRBJ1-2|-|-|TRBV7-3
CASSDRTVGGYTF
TGTGCCAGCAGCGATCGGACAGTTGGGGGCTACACCTTC
>TRBJ2-5|-|-|TRBV2
CASTGSSRGTQYF
TGTGCCAGCACTGGGTCATCCCGAGGGACCCAGTACTTC
>TRBJ2-7|-|-|TRBV19
CASRKLGGSHEQYF
TGTGCCAGTAGGAAATTGGGGGGTTCCCACGAGCAGTACTTC
>TRBJ2-6|-|TRBD1|TRBV4-3
CASSQYPGQVLSGANVLTF
TGCGCCAGCAGCCAGTACCCGGGACAGGTCCTCTCTGGGGCCAACGTCCTGACTTTC
>TRBJ2-3|-|-|TRBV6-5
CASSSGLDTQYF
TGTGCCAGTAGTTCGGGTTTGGATACGCAGTATTTT
>TRBJ2-7|-|TRBD1|TRBV5-6
CASSFRDRGYEQYF
TGTGCCAGCAGCTTCCGGGACAGGGGCTACGAGCAGTACTTC
>TRBJ2-1|-|TRBD1|TRBV6-1
CASSGRRDRGRDEQFF
TGTGCCAGCAGTGGCAGACGGGACAGGGGGCGCGATGAGCAGTTCTTC
>TRBJ2-4|-|TRBD1|TRBV12-5
CASGPGQGRDIQYF
TGTGCTAGTGGTCCAGGACAGGGCCGAGACATTCAGTACTTC
>TRBJ2-3|-|-|TRBV7-9
CASSQTGPTDTQYF
TGTGCCAGCAGCCAGACAGGCCCCACAGATACGCAGTATTTT
>TRBJ1-1|-|-|TRBV9
CASSPHLDSGETEAFF
TGTGCCAGCAGCCCCCACTTGGATTCAGGGGAGACTGAAGCTTTCTTT
>TRBJ2-4|once|TRBD2|TRBV4-3
CASSQVAGGPWDIQYF
TGCGCCAGCAGCCAAGTAGCGGGGGGGCCTTGGGACATTCAGTACTTC
>TRBJ2-2|-|-|TRBV19
CASSIDSLRGANTGELFF
TGTGCCAGTAGTATAGACTCTCTCAGGGGAGCGAACACCGGGGAGCTGTTTTTT
>TRBJ1-2|-|-|TRBV7-2
CASSLVHRVDYGYTF
TGTGCCAGCAGCTTAGTACACAGGGTAGACTATGGCTACACCTTC
>TRBJ2-5|few|-|TRBV21-1
CASSKKQFQETQYF
TGTGCCAGCAGCAAAAAACAGTTCCAAGAGACCCAGTACTTC
>TRBJ2-2|-|TRBD2|TRBV7-3
CASSSTSGATGELFF
TGTGCCAGCAGCTCGACTAGCGGGGCCACCGGGGAGCTGTTTTTT
>TRBJ2-4|-|TRBD2|TRBV9
CASSVGGGAKNIQYF
TGTGCCAGCAGCGTGGGCGGGGGGGCCAAAAACATTCAGTACTTC
>TRBJ1-1|-|-|TRBV7-2
CASITDRKAFF
TGTGCCAGCATCACGGACAGAAAAGCTTTCTTT
>TRBJ2-7|-|TRBD2|TRBV5-4
CASSLSGTSGEEQYF
TGTGCCAGCAGCTTGTCCGGGACTAGCGGGGAAGAGCAGTACTTC
>TRBJ2-3|-|-|TRBV19
CASTPQPGGRMTDTQYF
TGTGCCAGTACCCCCCAACCCGGAGGGAGGATGACAGATACGCAGTATTTT
>TRBJ2-5|-|TRBD2|TRBV2
CASSVGLAGGKETQYF
TGTGCCAGCAGCGTAGGACTAGCGGGGGGAAAAGAGACCCAGTACTTC
>TRBJ1-2|-|TRBD1|TRBV18
CASSPTVRGAGGYTF
TGTGCCAGCTCACCGACGGTCAGGGGGGCAGGAGGCTACACCTTC
>TRBJ1-4|-|-|TRBV14
CASSQVSTRQAPNEKLFF
TGTGCCAGCAGCCAAGTTTCTACCCGACAGGCGCCTAATGAAAAACTGTTTTTT
>TRBJ1-4|-|-|TRBV7-9
CASSLGAPGEKLFF
TGTGCCAGCAGCCTAGGGGCCCCGGGGGAAAAACTGTTTTTT
>TRBJ2-7|-|-|TRBV19
CASSIGWGLRTDYEQYF
TGTGCCAGTAGTATAGGGTGGGGGCTCCGGACAGACTACGAGCAGTACTTC
>TRBJ2-6|-|-|TRBV9
CASSAEGTGANVLTF
TGTGCCAGCAGCGCGGAGGGGACTGGGGCCAACGTCCTGACTTTC
>TRBJ2-7|-|-|TRBV4-3
CASSQLPQGGEQYF
TGCGCCAGCAGCCAATTACCCCAGGGGGGCGAGCAGTACTTC
>TRBJ2-1|-|TRBD2|TRBV12-5
CASGPSPLAGGPYEQFF
TGTGCTAGTGGTCCATCCCCACTAGCGGGGGGGCCGTATGAGCAGTTCTTC
>TRBJ2-7|-|TRBD1|TRBV19
CASSLRTGGYEQYF
TGTGCCAGTAGTCTGCGGACAGGGGGCTACGAGCAGTACTTC
>TRBJ2-7|-|TRBD1|TRBV6-1
CASSERGTGGAYEQYF
TGTGCCAGCAGTGAACGAGGGACAGGGGGGGCCTACGAGCAGTACTTC
>TRBJ1-2|-|-|TRBV6-6
CASSTTGNYGYTF
TGTGCCAGCAGTACCACAGGGAACTATGGCTACACCTTC
>TRBJ1-3|-|-|TRBV5-1
CASSRAEGPGNTIYF
TGCGCCAGCAGCCGAGCGGAAGGGCCTGGAAACACCATATATTTT
>TRBJ2-3|-|-|TRBV28
CASSLWRGDGGTDTQYF
TGTGCCAGCAGTTTATGGCGGGGTGACGGCGGCACAGATACGCAGTATTTT
>TRBJ1-2|-|TRBD1|TRBV18
CASSRRDRGDGYTF
TGTGCCAGCTCACGCCGGGACAGGGGTGATGGCTACACCTTC
>TRBJ1-1|-|-|TRBV5-4
CASSLESAAEAFF
TGTGCCAGCAGCTTGGAATCTGCGGCTGAAGCTTTCTTT
>TRBJ1-5|-|TRBD1|TRBV19
CASSMYRTGGNQPQHF
TGTGCCAGTAGTATGTACCGGACAGGAGGCAATCAGCCCCAGCATTTT
>TRBJ1-2|-|TRBD1|TRBV5-1
CASEGADNYGYTF
TGCGCCAGCGAGGGGGCGGATAACTATGGCTACACCTTC
>TRBJ1-2|-|TRBD1|TRBV4-3
CASSQERSGQGFGYTF
TGCGCCAGCAGCCAAGAAAGGTCCGGACAGGGTTTCGGCTACACCTTC
>TRBJ2-5|-|TRBD2|TRBV2
CASSRTPGGLAGGTQYF
TGTGCCAGCAGCCGAACCCCGGGGGGACTAGCGGGAGGTACCCAGTACTTC
>TRBJ2-1|-|TRBD2|TRBV4-2
CASSQARGKGGEQFF
TGTGCCAGCAGCCAAGCGCGGGGAAAGGGAGGGGAGCAGTTCTTC
>TRBJ1-2|-|-|TRBV7-3
CASSSPRVAGKESNYGYTF
TGTGCCAGCAGCTCCCCAAGGGTGGCGGGGAAAGAGTCTAACTATGGCTACACCTTC
>TRBJ1-2|-|TRBD1|TRBV7-2
CASSPLGFGQGGYTF
TGTGCCAGCAGCCCGCTTGGTTTCGGACAGGGCGGCTACACCTTC